This T cell receptor beta chain was recovered during a study of blood T cells in healthy people across ages. At the level of the study: Through template switching, about one barcoded beta molecule was captured per two T cells, as measured in model experiments. General study results and limits: Diversity of TCR beta per million T cells declined in a roughly linear way with age.

The CDR3 has 14 residues. Germline lookup yields CDR1 SEHNR and CDR2 FQNEAQ (reference sequence). Then a second PCR, running about 6 to 11 cycles, was carried out with a sample-barcoded 5' primer and a J-beta primer mix. TCRdb analysed the 5' RACE reads with MiXCR anew, one entry per CDR3 protein. Here the sample spans more than 800,000 distinct CDR3 sequences, 35% to 50% being singletons. As to this clonotype: No antigen is known for it. An end of the junction does not agree with germline; a read error may underlie this.

The TCR sequence derives from an older woman in good health. V gene TRBV7-9 combines with J gene TRBJ2-5; weak D call: TRBD2 (5 bases). Source material: blood. In DNA, the CDR3 is TGTGCCTGCAGCTTACACGGGGTCCAAGAGACCCAGTACTTC. This gives the protein CACSLHGVQETQYF.